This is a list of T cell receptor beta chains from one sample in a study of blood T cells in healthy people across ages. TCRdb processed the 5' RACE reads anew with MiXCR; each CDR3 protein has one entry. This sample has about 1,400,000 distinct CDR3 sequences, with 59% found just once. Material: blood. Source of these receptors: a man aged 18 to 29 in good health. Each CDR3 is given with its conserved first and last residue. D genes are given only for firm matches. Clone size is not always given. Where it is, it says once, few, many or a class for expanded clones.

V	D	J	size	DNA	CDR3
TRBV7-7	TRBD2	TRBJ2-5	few	TGTGCTAGCAGCTTAGAAAGGACTAGCGTGGAGACCCAGTACTTC	CASSLERTSVETQYF
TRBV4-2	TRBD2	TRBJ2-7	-	TGTGCCAGCAGCCAAGCCCGGCCGGAGCGGGATCTGGCCTACGAGCAGTACTTC	CASSQARPERDLAYEQYF
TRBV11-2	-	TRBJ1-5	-	TGTGCCAGCAGCCTGGGACCGTTCAATCAGCCCCAGCATTTT	CASSLGPFNQPQHF
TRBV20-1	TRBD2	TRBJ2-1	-	TGCAGTGCTAGAGCGGGAGGGGGACCGGAAGAGCAGTTCTTC	CSARAGGGPEEQFF
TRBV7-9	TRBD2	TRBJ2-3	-	TGTGCCAGCAGCTTGGAGCGGGAACGTTTGACAGATACGCAGTATTTT	CASSLERERLTDTQYF
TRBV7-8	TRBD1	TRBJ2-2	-	TGTGCCAGCAGCTACGACAGGGTTGTTACCGGGGAGCTGTTTTTT	CASSYDRVVTGELFF
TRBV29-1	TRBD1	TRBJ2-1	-	TGCAGCTCCGGGACAGGGGGACTAAATGAGCAGTTCTTC	CSSGTGGLNEQFF
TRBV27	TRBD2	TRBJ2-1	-	TGTGTTACGGGGGGGATAGCATGGTTCTTC	CVTGGIAWFF
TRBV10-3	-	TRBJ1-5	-	TGTGCCACCCACCCGAATAGTATAGAGGAGCCCCAGCATTTT	CATHPNSIEEPQHF
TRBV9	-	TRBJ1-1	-	TGTGCCAGCAGCGTAGTACCAACCGAGGACGCTGAAGCTTTCTTT	CASSVVPTEDAEAFF
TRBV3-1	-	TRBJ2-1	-	TGTGCCAGCAGCCAAGGACGGGTCCTAGTCGGACACGAGCAGTTCTTC	CASSQGRVLVGHEQFF
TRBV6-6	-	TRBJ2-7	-	TGTGCCAGCAGTCCACAGATCCACGAGCAGTACTTC	CASSPQIHEQYF
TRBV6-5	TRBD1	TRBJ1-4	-	TGTGCCAGCAGCACCGGACAGGTCTCAACTAATGAAAAACTGTTTTTT	CASSTGQVSTNEKLFF
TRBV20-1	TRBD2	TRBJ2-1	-	TGCAGTGCTAGAGACGCCGGACTAGCGGGGGGTGACAATGAGCAGTTCTTC	CSARDAGLAGGDNEQFF
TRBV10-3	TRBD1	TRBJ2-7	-	TGTGCCAAAGGGGCTACAGGGGGCGTGAGGAACGAGCAGTACTTC	CAKGATGGVRNEQYF
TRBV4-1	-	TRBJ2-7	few	TGCGCCAGCAGCCAAGAAAGGAGCGGGCCCTCCTACGAGCAGTACTTC	CASSQERSGPSYEQYF
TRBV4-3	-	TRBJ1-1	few	TGCGCCAGCAGCCAAGATCGGGCGGTCGGAGGCACTGAAGCTTTCTTT	CASSQDRAVGGTEAFF
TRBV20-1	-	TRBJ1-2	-	TGCAGTGCTAGAGTTAACGGGGCGGGGGGCTACACCTTC	CSARVNGAGGYTF
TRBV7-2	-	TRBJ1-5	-	TGTGCCAGCAGCTCTCCTTTCGGCAGGGGTGGCAATCAGCCCCAGCATTTT	CASSSPFGRGGNQPQHF
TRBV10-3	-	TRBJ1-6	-	TGTGCCATCAGTGACCGAGACTATAATTCACCCCTCCACTTT	CAISDRDYNSPLHF
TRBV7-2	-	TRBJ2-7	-	TGTGCCAGCAGCTTAGACAGGAACCTCAATGAGCAGTACTTC	CASSLDRNLNEQYF
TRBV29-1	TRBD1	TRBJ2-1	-	TGCAGCGTTGAGGGACAGGGTGTGACAGTTGAGCAGTTCTTC	CSVEGQGVTVEQFF
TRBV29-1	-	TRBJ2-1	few	TGCAGCGTTGAAGATCTGAGCAATGAGCAGTTCTTC	CSVEDLSNEQFF
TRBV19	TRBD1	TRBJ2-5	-	TGTGCCAGTAGGATACAGGGGTCCGGTGGAGAGACCCAGTACTTC	CASRIQGSGGETQYF
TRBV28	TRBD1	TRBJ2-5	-	TGTGCCAGCAAGGGACAGAGTAAGCGCAGAGCAGAGACCCAGTACTTC	CASKGQSKRRAETQYF
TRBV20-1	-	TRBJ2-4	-	TGCAGTGCTAGAGGACAGAACCTAAACATTCAGTACTTC	CSARGQNLNIQYF
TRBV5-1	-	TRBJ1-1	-	TGCGCCAGCAGCTGGGGTCCGGGGAGGAACACTGAAGCTTTCTTT	CASSWGPGRNTEAFF
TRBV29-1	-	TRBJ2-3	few	TGCAGCGTTGAAGTTCCAAGAGGTAGCACAGATACGCAGTATTTT	CSVEVPRGSTDTQYF
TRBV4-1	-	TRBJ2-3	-	TGCGCCAGCAGCCAAGAATTGGGGACTGGCAGTACGCAGTATTTT	CASSQELGTGSTQYF
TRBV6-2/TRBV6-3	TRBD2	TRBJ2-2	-	TGTGCCAGCAGTCCCTCCCCTGGACTAGCGGTAAACACCGGGGAGTTGTTTTTT	CASSPSPGLAVNTGELFF
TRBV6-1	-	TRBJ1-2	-	TGTGCCAGCAACGACGGGCCGGGCTACACCTTC	CASNDGPGYTF
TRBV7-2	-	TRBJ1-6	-	TGTGCCAGCAGCTTATGGGGGAGCGGTTCACCCCTCCACTTT	CASSLWGSGSPLHF